This T cell receptor beta chain was profiled in a study of radiation and T cells in renal cell carcinoma (dated by TCRdb to about 2020). About the full investigation: Samples came from a clinical trial, in which primary renal cell carcinomas received 15 Gy stereotactic body radiation therapy followed by nephrectomy 4 weeks later. TCR beta sequencing covered some 55 samples in total, comprising roughly 25 tumors and approximately 27 peripheral blood samples. A total of 4,016,671 unique CDR3 nucleotide sequences, encoding fewer than 3,000,000 unique CDR3 amino acid sequences, were found across all 50 or so samples. General study outcomes and caveats: In blood, the top tumor clonotypes increased between baseline and 2 weeks post-radiation and then shrank by 4 weeks, which suggests that tumor-resident clones expanded only transiently. Because pretreatment tumor biopsies were not available, the baseline intratumoral presence of clonotypes could not be determined. Dynamics of the blood repertoire were not tracked past 4 weeks after treatment. Effects of radiation dose or scheduling on the TCR repertoire could not be addressed with the single-armed trial design.

The immunoSEQ kit was used, according to the manufacturer's recommendations, to generate TCR beta libraries from genomic DNA. To prepare libraries, a first multiplex PCR with proprietary primers was run, followed by a second PCR that added unique barcodes, and a bead cleanup was done after each round. Each sample batch included a kit-provided positive control reaction and a negative control reaction. The final libraries were assessed on an Agilent 4200 TapeStation D1000 ScreenTape, pooled by volume, and quantified by qPCR. Sequencing was performed on an Illumina NextSeq500 using a MidOutput 150-cycle cartridge, with 156 Read1 cycles, 15 Index1 cycles, and the kit custom primers. The pooled library was loaded at 0.95 to 1 pM, with a roughly 19% PhiX control spiked in. From the authors' description of their analysis: Vendor-processed data were analyzed in R, and a clonotype was defined as all T cells sharing the same CDR3 nucleotide sequence. In the clone abundance analyses, frequencies were normalized to the 10,000 most abundant clones in each sample. Public T cell clones, averaging fewer than five per sample, were removed before analysis. An abundance difference of at least 32-fold between compartments was the criterion for calling clonotypes tumor-enriched or baseline blood-enriched. A beta-binomial differential abundance model was applied to find clonotypes that expanded or contracted between blood time points. Tumor-blood repertoire similarity was measured with the Baroni-Urbani and Buser coefficient, and group comparisons used two-tailed Wilcoxon tests in R. TCRdb carries this immuneACCESS record with in-frame sequences only. Its versions omit some clonotypes, under half of them owing to an unresolved V gene in the studies checked, with the rest unexplained. The DNA was the basis for D and trimming; V, J and clone size are from that table. The sample data list around 130,000 clones, and more than 75% of these were observed just once. The ten largest account for about 5.6% of the sample.

For this clone: Its antigen target is currently unknown. Base qualities are missing; no much larger clone stands one base away.

The sample's time point, from its label and the paper: blood 2 weeks post-SBRT. Interpreted using the paper, the treatment or condition label stands for: 15 Gy SBRT to primary tumor, nephrectomy 4 weeks later. To follow tumor-enriched clonotypes, serial peripheral blood was collected from radiation-treated patients at baseline and at 2 weeks and 4 weeks after SBRT. All patients had renal cell carcinoma with clear cell pathology. The QIAamp DNA Blood Mini Kit (Qiagen) was used to prepare genomic DNA for TCR sequencing. The analyses included just those samples that passed every quality control check. The sample here was blood, taken from a patient whose treatment included radiotherapy and nephrectomy. This clonotype originated in a woman in her sixties or seventies with renal cell carcinoma.

The CDR3 region reads CASSLEQGRDNEQFF. The base sequence is TGCGCCAGCAGCTTGGAACAGGGGAGGGACAATGAGCAGTTCTTC. The chain uses TRBV5-1 and TRBJ2-1; the D gene may be TRBD1 or TRBD2, since each aligns over 7 bases. The germline V gene specifies SGHRS as CDR1 and YFSETQ as CDR2. V and J lose 0 bases and 5 bases, and a span of 12 bases separates them. The CDR3 sequence holds 15 residues, the cysteine and phenylalanine included. The entry retains the CDR3 DNA only, 45 bases that are in frame from base 1.